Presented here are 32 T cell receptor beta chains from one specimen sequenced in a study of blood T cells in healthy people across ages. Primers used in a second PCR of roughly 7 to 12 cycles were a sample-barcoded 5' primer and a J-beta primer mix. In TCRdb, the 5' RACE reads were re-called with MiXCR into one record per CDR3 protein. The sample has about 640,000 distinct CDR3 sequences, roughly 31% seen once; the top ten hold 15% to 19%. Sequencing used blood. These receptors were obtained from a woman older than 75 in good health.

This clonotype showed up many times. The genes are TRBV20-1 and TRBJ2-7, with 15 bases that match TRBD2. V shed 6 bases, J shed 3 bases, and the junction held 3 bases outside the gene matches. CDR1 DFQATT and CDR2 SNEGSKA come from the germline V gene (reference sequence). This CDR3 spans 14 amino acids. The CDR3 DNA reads TGCAGTGCAGAGGGACTAGCGGGGGGCTACGAGCAGTACTTC. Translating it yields CSAEGLAGGYEQYF.

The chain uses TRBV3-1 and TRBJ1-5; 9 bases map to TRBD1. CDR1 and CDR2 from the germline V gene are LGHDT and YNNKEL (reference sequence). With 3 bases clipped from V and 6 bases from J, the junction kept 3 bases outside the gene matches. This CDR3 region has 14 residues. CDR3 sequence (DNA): TGTGCCAGCAGCCAGGGACAGGGTAGTCAGCCCCAGCATTTT. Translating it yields CASSQGQGSQPQHF.

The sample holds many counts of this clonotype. CDR3 bases: TGTGCCAGCAGTTTGGACCCCAGGAGCGCGGTGAACACTGAAGCTTTCTTT. Translation gives CASSLDPRSAVNTEAFF. The gene calls are TRBV27 and TRBJ1-1; no clear D gene. Germline values: CDR1 MNHEY, CDR2 SMNVEV (reference sequence). Between the trimmed V and J ends, which lost 3 bases and 0 bases, there was a span of 17 bases. CDR3 length equals 17 residues.

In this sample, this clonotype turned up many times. As DNA, the CDR3 is TGTGCCAGCAGCGTCATGGGTTTGGTACACAATGAGCAGTTCTTC. This codes for CASSVMGLVHNEQFF. The chain combines TRBV9 with TRBJ2-1; D unclear. Germline loops: CDR1 SGDLS, CDR2 YYNGEE. The V gene lost 2 bases and the J gene lost 5 bases, with 14 bases spanning the gap. The CDR3 consists of 15 residues.

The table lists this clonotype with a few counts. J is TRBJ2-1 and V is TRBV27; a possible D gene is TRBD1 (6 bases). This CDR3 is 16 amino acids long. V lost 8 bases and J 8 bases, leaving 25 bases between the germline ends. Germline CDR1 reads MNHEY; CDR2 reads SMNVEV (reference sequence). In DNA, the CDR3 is TGTGCCAGCTCCAAAAGAAGGGGGTGGTCGTGCGATGAGCAGTTCTTC. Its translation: CASSKRRGWSCDEQFF.

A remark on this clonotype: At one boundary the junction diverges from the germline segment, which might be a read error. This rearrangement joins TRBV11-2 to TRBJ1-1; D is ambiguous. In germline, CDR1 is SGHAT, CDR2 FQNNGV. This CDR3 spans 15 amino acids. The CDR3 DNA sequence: TGTGCCAGCAGCTTAAATGGAGGCGCGAACGCTGAAGCTTTCTTT. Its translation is CASSLNGGANAEAFF.

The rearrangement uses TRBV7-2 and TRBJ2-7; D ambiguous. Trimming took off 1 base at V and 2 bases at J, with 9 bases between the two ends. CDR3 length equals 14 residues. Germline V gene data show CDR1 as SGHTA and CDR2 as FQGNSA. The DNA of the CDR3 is TGTGCCAGCAGCTTAGGTCAAAGCCCCTACGAGCAGTACTTC. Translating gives CASSLGQSPYEQYF.

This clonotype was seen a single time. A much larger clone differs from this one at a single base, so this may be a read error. This CDR3 is CASSLLVGDTDTQYF. For the CDR3, the DNA is TGTGCCAGCAGCTTATTGGTAGGAGACACAGATACGCAGTATTTT. The chain has TRBV7-8 and TRBJ2-3; D gene unclear. V was trimmed by 2 bases and J by 2 bases, leaving 11 bases between them. Germline V gene data show CDR1 as SGHVS and CDR2 as FQNEAQ. The CDR3 has 15 amino acids.

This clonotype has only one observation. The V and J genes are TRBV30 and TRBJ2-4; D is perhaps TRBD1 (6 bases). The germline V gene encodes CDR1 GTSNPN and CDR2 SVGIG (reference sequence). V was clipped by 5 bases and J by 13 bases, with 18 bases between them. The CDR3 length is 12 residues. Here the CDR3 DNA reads TGTGCCTGGTCAGGGGAGACCTACAAGCAGTACTTC. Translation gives CAWSGETYKQYF.

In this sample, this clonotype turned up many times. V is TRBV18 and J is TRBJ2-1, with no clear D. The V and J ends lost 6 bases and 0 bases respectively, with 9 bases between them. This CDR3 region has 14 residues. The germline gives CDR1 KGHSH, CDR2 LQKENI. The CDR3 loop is CASSPPSSYNEQFF. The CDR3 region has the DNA TGTGCCAGCTCTCCCCCGAGCTCCTACAATGAGCAGTTCTTC.

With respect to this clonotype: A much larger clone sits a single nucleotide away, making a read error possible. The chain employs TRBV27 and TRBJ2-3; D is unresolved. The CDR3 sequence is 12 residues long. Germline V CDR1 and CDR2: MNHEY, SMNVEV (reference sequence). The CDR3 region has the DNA TGTGCCGGCAGTTCCTTCGATAATACGCAGTATTTT. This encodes CAGSSFDNTQYF.

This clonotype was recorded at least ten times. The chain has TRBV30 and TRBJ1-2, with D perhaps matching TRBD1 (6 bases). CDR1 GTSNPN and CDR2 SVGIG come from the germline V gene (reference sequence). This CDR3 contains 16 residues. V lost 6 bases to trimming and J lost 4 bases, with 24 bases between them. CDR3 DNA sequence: TGTGCCTGCCTCGAAGGGGGGGGGCCCAGCCCCTATGGCTACACCTTC. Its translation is CACLEGGGPSPYGYTF.

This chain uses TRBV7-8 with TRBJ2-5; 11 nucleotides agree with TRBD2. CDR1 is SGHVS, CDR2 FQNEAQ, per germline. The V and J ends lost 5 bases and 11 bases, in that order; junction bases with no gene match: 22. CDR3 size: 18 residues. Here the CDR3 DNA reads TGTGCCAGCAGCCCCCTAGGCATAGCGGGGGGGCGAAACAATGAGCAGTACTTC. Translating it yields CASSPLGIAGGRNNEQYF.

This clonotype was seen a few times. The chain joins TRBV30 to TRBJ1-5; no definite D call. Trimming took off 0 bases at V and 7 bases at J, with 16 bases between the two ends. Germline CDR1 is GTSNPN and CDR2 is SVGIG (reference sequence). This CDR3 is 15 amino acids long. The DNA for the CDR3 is TGTGCCTGGAGTGTACGTCTGTGGGATGACCAGCCCCAGCATTTT. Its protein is CAWSVRLWDDQPQHF.

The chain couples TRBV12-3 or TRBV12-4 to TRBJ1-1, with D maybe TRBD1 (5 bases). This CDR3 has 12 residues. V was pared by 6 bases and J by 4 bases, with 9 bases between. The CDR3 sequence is CASRPGFTEAFF. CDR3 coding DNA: TGTGCCAGCAGGCCAGGGTTCACTGAAGCTTTCTTT.

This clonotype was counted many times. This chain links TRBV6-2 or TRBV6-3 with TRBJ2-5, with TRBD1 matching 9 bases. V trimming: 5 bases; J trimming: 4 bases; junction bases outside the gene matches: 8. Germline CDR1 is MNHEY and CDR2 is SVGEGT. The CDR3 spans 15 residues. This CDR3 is CASSRDRGGGETQYF. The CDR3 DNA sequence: TGTGCCAGCAGTCGTGACAGGGGGGGAGGAGAGACCCAGTACTTC.

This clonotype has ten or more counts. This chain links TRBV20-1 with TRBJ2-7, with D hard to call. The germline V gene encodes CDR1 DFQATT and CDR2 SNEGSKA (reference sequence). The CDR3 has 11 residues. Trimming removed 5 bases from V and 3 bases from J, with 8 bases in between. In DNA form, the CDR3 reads TGCAGTGCTCGAGGCCTCTACGAGCAGTACTTC. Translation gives CSARGLYEQYF.

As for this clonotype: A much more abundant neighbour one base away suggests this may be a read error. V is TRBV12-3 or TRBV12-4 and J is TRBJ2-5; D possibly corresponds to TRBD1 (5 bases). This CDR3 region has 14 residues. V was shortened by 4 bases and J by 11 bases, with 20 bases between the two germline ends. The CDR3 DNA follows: TGTGCCAGCAGTTCCGGCAGGGTGGGCAATGAGCAGTACTTC. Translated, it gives CASSSGRVGNEQYF.

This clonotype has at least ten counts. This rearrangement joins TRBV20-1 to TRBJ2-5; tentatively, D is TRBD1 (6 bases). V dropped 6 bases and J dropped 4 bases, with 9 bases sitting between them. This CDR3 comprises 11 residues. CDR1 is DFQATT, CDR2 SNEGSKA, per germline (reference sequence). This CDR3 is CSAPQGETQYF. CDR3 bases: TGCAGTGCCCCACAGGGAGAGACCCAGTACTTC.

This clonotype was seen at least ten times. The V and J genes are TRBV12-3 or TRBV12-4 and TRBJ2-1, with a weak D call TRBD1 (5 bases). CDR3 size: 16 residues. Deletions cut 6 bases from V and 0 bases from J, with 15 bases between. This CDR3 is CASSGQGVSSYNEQFF. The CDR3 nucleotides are TGTGCCAGCAGCGGTCAAGGGGTGAGCTCCTACAATGAGCAGTTCTTC.

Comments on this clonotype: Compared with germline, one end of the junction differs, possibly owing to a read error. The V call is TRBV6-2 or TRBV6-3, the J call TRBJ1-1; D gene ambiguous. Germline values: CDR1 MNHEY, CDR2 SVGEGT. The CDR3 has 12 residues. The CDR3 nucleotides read TGTGCCAGCAGTCCAGTTACGACTGAAGCTCTCTTT. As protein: CASSPVTTEALF.

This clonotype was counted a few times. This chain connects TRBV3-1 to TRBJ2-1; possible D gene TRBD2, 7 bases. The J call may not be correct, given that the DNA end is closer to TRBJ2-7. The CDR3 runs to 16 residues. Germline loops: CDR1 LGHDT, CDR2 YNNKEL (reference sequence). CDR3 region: CASSQPMGGAYNEQYF. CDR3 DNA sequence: TGTGCCAGCAGCCAACCGATGGGGGGGGCTTACAATGAGCAGTACTTC.

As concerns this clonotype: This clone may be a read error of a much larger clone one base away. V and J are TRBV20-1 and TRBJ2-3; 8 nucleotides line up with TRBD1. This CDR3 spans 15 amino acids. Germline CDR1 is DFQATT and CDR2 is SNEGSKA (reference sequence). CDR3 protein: CSASHGQGSTDTQCF. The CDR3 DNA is TGCAGTGCTAGCCACGGACAGGGTAGCACAGATACGCAGTGTTTT.

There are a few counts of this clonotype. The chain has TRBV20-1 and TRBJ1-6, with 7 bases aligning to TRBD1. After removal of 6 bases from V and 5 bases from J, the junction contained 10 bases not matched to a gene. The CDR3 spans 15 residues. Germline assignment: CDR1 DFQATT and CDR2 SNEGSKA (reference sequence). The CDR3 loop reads CSATPRTGHNSPLHF. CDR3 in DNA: TGCAGTGCAACACCGAGGACAGGACATAATTCACCCCTCCACTTT.

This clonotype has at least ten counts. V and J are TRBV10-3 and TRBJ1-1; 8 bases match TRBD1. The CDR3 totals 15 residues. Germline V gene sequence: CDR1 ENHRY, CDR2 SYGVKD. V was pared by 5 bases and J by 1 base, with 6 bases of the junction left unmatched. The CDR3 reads CAISTLDRGNTEAFF. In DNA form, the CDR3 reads TGTGCCATCAGTACCCTCGACAGGGGGAACACTGAAGCTTTCTTT.

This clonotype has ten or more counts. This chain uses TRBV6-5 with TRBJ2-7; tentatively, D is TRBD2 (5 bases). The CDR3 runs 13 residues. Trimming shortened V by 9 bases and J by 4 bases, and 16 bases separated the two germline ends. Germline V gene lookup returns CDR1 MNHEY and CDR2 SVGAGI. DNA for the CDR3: TGTGCCAGTCGACGACTCGAGGGATACGAGCAGTACTTC. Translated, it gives CASRRLEGYEQYF.

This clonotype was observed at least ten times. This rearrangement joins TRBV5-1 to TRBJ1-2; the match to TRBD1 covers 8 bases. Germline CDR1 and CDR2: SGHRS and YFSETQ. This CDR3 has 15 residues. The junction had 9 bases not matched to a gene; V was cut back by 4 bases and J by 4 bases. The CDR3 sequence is CASSPRQGMSYGYTF. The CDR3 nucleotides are TGCGCCAGCAGCCCACGACAGGGGATGTCCTATGGCTACACCTTC.

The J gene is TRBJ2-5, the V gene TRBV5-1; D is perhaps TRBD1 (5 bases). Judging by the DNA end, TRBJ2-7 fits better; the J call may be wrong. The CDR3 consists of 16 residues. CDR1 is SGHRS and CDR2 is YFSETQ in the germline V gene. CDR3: CASSLGHGGGAHEQYF. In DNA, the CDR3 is TGCGCCAGCAGCTTGGGCCACGGCGGTGGGGCCCACGAGCAGTACTTC.

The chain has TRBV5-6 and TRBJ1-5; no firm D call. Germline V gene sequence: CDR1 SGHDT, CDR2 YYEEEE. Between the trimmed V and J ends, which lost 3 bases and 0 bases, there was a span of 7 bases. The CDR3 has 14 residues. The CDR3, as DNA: TGTGCCAGCAGCTCCGGGAATAGCAATCAGCCCCAGCATTTT. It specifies CASSSGNSNQPQHF.

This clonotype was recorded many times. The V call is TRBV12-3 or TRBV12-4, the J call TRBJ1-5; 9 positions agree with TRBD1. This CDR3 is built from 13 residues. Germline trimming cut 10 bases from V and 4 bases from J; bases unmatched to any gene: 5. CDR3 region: CATRDRENQPQHF. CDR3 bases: TGTGCCACCAGGGACAGGGAAAATCAGCCCCAGCATTTT.

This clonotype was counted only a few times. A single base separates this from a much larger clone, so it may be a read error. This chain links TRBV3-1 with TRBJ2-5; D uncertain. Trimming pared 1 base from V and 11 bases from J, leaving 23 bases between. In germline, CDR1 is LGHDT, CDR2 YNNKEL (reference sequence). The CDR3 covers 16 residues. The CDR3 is CASSQGVTGVGNEQYF. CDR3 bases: TGTGCCAGCAGCCAAGGCGTAACTGGGGTAGGTAATGAGCAGTACTTC.

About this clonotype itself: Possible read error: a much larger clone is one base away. The CDR3 sequence: CTSSLNVNEQYF. CDR3 DNA sequence: TGTACCAGCAGCTTAAATGTGAATGAGCAGTACTTC. The V and J genes are TRBV7-3 and TRBJ2-5, with no clear D. The CDR3 length is 12 residues. Germline V gene sequence: CDR1 SGHTA, CDR2 FQGTGA.